The rows below give T cell receptor beta chains drawn from one sample of a study of blood T cell repertoires in COVID-19. Libraries were prepared by immunoSEQ multiplex PCR; TCRdb keeps only in-frame clonotypes and omits some of them. This table has roughly 200,000 clones, 70% to 90% appearing once. The source material was peripheral blood. Receptor source: a woman older than 75 with acute or convalescent COVID-19. CDR3s include the opening cysteine and the closing phenylalanine or tryptophan. The D gene is left open where the match is weak. Clone size is not always given. Where it is, it says once, few, many or a class for expanded clones.

D	V	size	J	length	DNA	CDR3
TRBD1	TRBV5-8	.	TRBJ1-3	15	TGTGCCAGCAGCCAGAGGGACAGGGGTGGAAACACCATATATTTT	CASSQRDRGGNTIYF
.	TRBV25-1	.	TRBJ1-1	14	TGTGCCAGCAGGGCAACAGGGATGATCACTGAAGCTTTCTTT	CASRATGMITEAFF
.	TRBV27	.	TRBJ2-1	15	TGTGCCAGCCAACGACAGTTAAGCTCCTACAATGAGCAGTTCTTC	CASQRQLSSYNEQFF
TRBD2	TRBV7-2	.	TRBJ2-1	16	TGTGCCAGCAGCCTCGGACTAGCGGAATCCTACAATGAGCAGTTCTTC	CASSLGLAESYNEQFF
TRBD1	TRBV9	.	TRBJ1-2	16	TGTGCCAGCAGCGTAGAACCGGGACAGGATGACTATGGCTACACCTTC	CASSVEPGQDDYGYTF
TRBD1	TRBV5-5	.	TRBJ2-2	15	TGTGCCAGCAGCCGACAGGGGGCAAACACCGGGGAGCTGTTTTTT	CASSRQGANTGELFF
.	TRBV4-3	.	TRBJ1-6	17	TGCGCCAGCAGCCAAGCGCAGGTCAGCTCCTATAATTCACCCCTCCACTTT	CASSQAQVSSYNSPLHF
.	TRBV2	.	TRBJ2-2	14	TGTGCCAGCGGACAGACCGGTTCAGCCGGGGAGCTGTTTTTT	CASGQTGSAGELFF
.	TRBV4-3	.	TRBJ1-1	15	TGCGCCAGCAGCCAAGAATTTGACATGAACACTGAAGCTTTCTTT	CASSQEFDMNTEAFF
.	TRBV30	.	TRBJ2-7	13	TGTGCCTGGACGGCAGGGTACACCTACGAGCAGTACTTC	CAWTAGYTYEQYF
.	TRBV7-2	.	TRBJ1-6	14	TGTGCCAGCAGCTTAGCACAAGTTAATTCACCCCTCCACTTT	CASSLAQVNSPLHF
TRBD2	TRBV20-1	.	TRBJ2-7	15	TGCAGTGCTAGTGGTCCCGGGGGGTCGGGCTACGAGCAGTACTTC	CSASGPGGSGYEQYF
.	TRBV7-2	.	TRBJ2-3	15	TGTGCCAGCAGCTTAAATAGTGCTGGCACAGATACGCAGTATTTT	CASSLNSAGTDTQYF
TRBD1	TRBV12-3/TRBV12-4	.	TRBJ2-7	13	TGTGCCAGCAGTGCTGACAGGGGGCTAGAGCAGTACTTC	CASSADRGLEQYF
TRBD2	TRBV14	.	TRBJ2-2	17	TGTGCCAGCAGCCAATTGTCCGGGACTAGAAATACCGGGGAGCTGTTTTTT	CASSQLSGTRNTGELFF
TRBD1	TRBV5-1	.	TRBJ1-2	15	TGCGCCAGCAGCTTAGGGGACAGGGAGATATTTGGCTACACCTTC	CASSLGDREIFGYTF
TRBD2	TRBV11-3	.	TRBJ2-1	16	TGTGCCAGCAGCCCCGGAGGGGCGGGAGCTTACAATGAGCAGTTCTTC	CASSPGGAGAYNEQFF
.	TRBV11-2	few	TRBJ2-7	13	TGTGCCAGCAGCTTAGGCGGGACCTACGAGCAGTACTTC	CASSLGGTYEQYF
.	TRBV11-3	.	TRBJ2-2	18	TGTGCCAGCAGCTTAACTCAGGGGGGACTGATCAACACCGGGGAGCTGTTTTTT	CASSLTQGGLINTGELFF
TRBD1	TRBV30	.	TRBJ1-1	15	TGTGCCTGGAGTGTTTCTTTCTCAGGGGGCGGGGGAGCTTTCTTT	CAWSVSFSGGGGAFF
.	TRBV12-5	.	TRBJ1-1	13	TGTGCTAGTGTGCAGGGGTTCGGAGCTGAAGCTTTCTTT	CASVQGFGAEAFF
.	TRBV18	.	TRBJ1-2	14	TGTGCCAGCTCACCATTAGACAGTTCCGAAGGCTACACCTTC	CASSPLDSSEGYTF
TRBD1	TRBV28	.	TRBJ1-3	16	TGTGCCAGCAGTAGGGGCCCCTACAGGGGTGGAAACACCATATATTTT	CASSRGPYRGGNTIYF
TRBD1	TRBV5-6	.	TRBJ1-1	16	TGTGCCAGCAGCTTGGTGGCAGGGGGCGCATCCACTGAAGCTTTCTTT	CASSLVAGGASTEAFF
.	TRBV5-6	.	TRBJ2-7	14	TGTGCCAGCAGCTTACACAAGGGGTTTACCGAGCAGTACTTC	CASSLHKGFTEQYF